Shown below are 19 T cell receptor beta chains from a single sample sequenced in a study of T cell responses to AZD1222 COVID-19 vaccine. TCRdb's copy holds only in-frame clones and misses some; the assay was immunoSEQ multiplex PCR. The sample lists about 150,000 clones, 75% to 95% occurring once. Sample: peripheral blood, taken on day 0 of AZD1222 vaccination. The receptor source for this set is an adult in good health.

J is TRBJ1-1 and V is TRBV7-2; 9 bases match TRBD1. The trim removed 3 bases at V and 4 bases at J, leaving 9 bases unmatched. The CDR3 loop spans 16 amino acids. Per the germline V gene, CDR1 is SGHTA and CDR2 is FQGNSA. CDR3 sequence (DNA): TGTGCCAGCAGCTTCGGGACAGGGATTTTGAGCACTGAAGCTTTCTTT. Translated: CASSFGTGILSTEAFF.

This clone appeared once. The chain is built from TRBV12-3 or TRBV12-4 and TRBJ2-3; no definite D call. CDR3 size: 13 residues. Trimming took 2 bases from V and 0 from J, leaving 3 bases between them. The CDR3 DNA reads TGTGCCAGCAGTTTACAAAGCACAGATACGCAGTATTTT. Residues: CASSLQSTDTQYF.

The chain joins TRBV9 to TRBJ2-1, with 11 bases lining up with TRBD2. The CDR3 length is 17 residues. The V and J ends lost 6 bases and 2 bases, in that order; junction bases with no gene match: 10. In germline, CDR1 is SGDLS, CDR2 YYNGEE. The CDR3 reads CASNGGGTSGTYNEQFF. Here the CDR3 DNA reads TGTGCCAGCAACGGTGGGGGGACTAGCGGAACCTACAATGAGCAGTTCTTC.

The chain links TRBV10-2 to TRBJ1-2; tentatively, D is TRBD1 (5 bases). The V end lost 7 bases, the J end lost 7 bases, and 13 bases lay between the germline ends. This CDR3 contains 12 residues. Per the germline V gene, CDR1 is WSHSY and CDR2 is SAAADI. CDR3 sequence (DNA): TGCGCCAGCACACACCTGGGACGTGGCTACACCTTC. Translation gives CASTHLGRGYTF.

J is TRBJ1-4 and V is TRBV19, with D possibly TRBD1 on 6 matching bases. From germline, CDR1 is LNHDA and CDR2 SQIVND (reference sequence). The CDR3 has 14 amino acids. The ends were cut back, 7 bases at V and 4 bases at J, with 13 bases in the middle. CDR3 region: CASKGGRDNEKLFF. The CDR3 bases are TGTGCCAGTAAGGGGGGCCGCGATAATGAAAAACTGTTTTTT.

The rearrangement links TRBV5-4 to TRBJ1-2, with a possible D match to TRBD1 (6 bases). CDR1 and CDR2 (germline): SGHNT, YYREEE (reference sequence). There are 13 residues in the CDR3. V shed 0 bases and J shed 7 bases, with 10 bases lying between them. The CDR3 sequence: CASSLDREVGYTF. The DNA of the CDR3 is TGTGCCAGCAGCTTGGACAGGGAGGTTGGCTACACCTTC.

V is TRBV19 and J is TRBJ2-2, with D perhaps TRBD1 (5 bases). V lost 6 bases and J lost 5, with 16 bases in between. The CDR3 runs to 15 residues. Germline V lookup: CDR1 LNHDA, CDR2 SQIVND (reference sequence). The CDR3 loop reads CASSTTTVNTGELFF. The CDR3 DNA is TGTGCCAGTAGCACGACGACAGTTAATACCGGGGAGCTGTTTTTT.

The chain employs TRBV9 and TRBJ2-7; 7 bases line up with TRBD1. Germline lookup yields CDR1 SGDLS and CDR2 YYNGEE. This CDR3 is 17 amino acids long. V was pared by 0 bases and J by 3 bases, with 12 bases of the junction left unmatched. CDR3: CASSVGLKGDRNYEQYF. The CDR3, as DNA: TGTGCCAGCAGCGTAGGTTTGAAGGGGGACAGAAACTACGAGCAGTACTTC.

This chain uses TRBV19 with TRBJ1-5; no firm D call. In germline, CDR1 is LNHDA, CDR2 SQIVND (reference sequence). The CDR3 is 14 amino acids. Trimming took 3 bases from V and 0 from J, leaving 6 bases between them. The CDR3 spells CASSIRNSNQPQHF. DNA for the CDR3: TGTGCCAGTAGTATCCGGAATAGCAATCAGCCCCAGCATTTT.

The chain combines TRBV5-1 with TRBJ1-5; D may be TRBD1 (6 bases). This CDR3 contains 17 residues. Trimming took 0 bases from V and 3 from J, leaving 16 bases between them. Germline V lookup: CDR1 SGHRS, CDR2 YFSETQ. CDR3 sequence (DNA): TGCGCCAGCAGCTTGGCCAGGGGAGAAGGGGACAATCAGCCCCAGCATTTT. It specifies CASSLARGEGDNQPQHF.

The chain couples TRBV6-2 or TRBV6-3 to TRBJ1-1; D unclear. Trimming took 0 bases from V and 7 from J, leaving 6 bases between them. The length of the CDR3 is 12 residues. The germline V gene encodes CDR1 MNHEY and CDR2 SVGEGT. CDR3 loop: CASSYSRVEAFF. The DNA for the CDR3 is TGTGCCAGCAGTTACTCGAGGGTTGAAGCTTTCTTT.

The CDR3 sequence: CAWSSVDEQFF. Here the CDR3 DNA reads TGTGCCTGGAGTTCGGTGGATGAGCAGTTCTTC. The rearrangement uses TRBV30 and TRBJ2-1; D call uncertain. The germline CDR1 and CDR2 sequences are GTSNPN and SVGIG (reference sequence). This CDR3 has 11 amino acids. The ends were cut back, 2 bases at V and 8 bases at J, with 7 bases in the middle.

The chain recombines TRBV5-4 with TRBJ1-6; 8 bases map to TRBD1. Trimming removed 2 bases from V and 1 base from J; junction bases left unmatched: 8. Germline values: CDR1 SGHNT, CDR2 YYREEE (reference sequence). The CDR3 runs to 18 residues. CDR3: CASSLSGQGGSYNSPLHF. As DNA, the CDR3 is TGTGCCAGCAGCTTAAGCGGACAGGGTGGATCCTATAATTCACCCCTCCACTTT.

This chain links TRBV19 with TRBJ2-5, with 15 bases that match TRBD2. Germline V gives CDR1 LNHDA, CDR2 SQIVND (reference sequence). The CDR3 totals 16 residues. Trimming took 5 bases from V and 4 from J; bases not matched to a gene: 5. CDR3 sequence: CASSAGTSGGPETQYF. The CDR3 coding sequence is TGTGCCAGTAGTGCGGGGACTAGCGGGGGGCCAGAGACCCAGTACTTC.

The chain carries TRBV27 and TRBJ1-1; 10 bases are shared with TRBD1. Germline V gives CDR1 MNHEY, CDR2 SMNVEV (reference sequence). Unmatched junction bases numbered 4, after V lost 5 bases and J lost 7 bases. The length of the CDR3 is 13 residues. CDR3 sequence reads: CASSLGTGVEAFF. The CDR3 DNA sequence: TGTGCCAGCAGTCTAGGGACAGGGGTTGAAGCTTTCTTT.

The chain combines TRBV18 with TRBJ1-1; D gene uncertain. Germline-derived CDR1 and CDR2 are KGHSH and LQKENI. This CDR3 is built from 16 residues. V lost 1 base and J lost 3, with 15 bases in between. The CDR3 sequence is CASSPRSLKADTEAFF. The CDR3 DNA follows: TGTGCCAGCTCACCACGGTCGCTCAAAGCAGACACTGAAGCTTTCTTT. Using reference TRBV18 and TRBJ1-1 for the parts outside the CDR3, the full variable domain is NAGVMQNPRHLVRRRGQEARLRCSPMKGHSHVYWYRQLPEEGLKFMVYLQKENIIDESGMPKERFSAEFPKEGPSILRIQQVVRGDSAAYFCASSPRSLKADTEAFFGQGTRLTVV.

The rearrangement links TRBV9 to TRBJ1-1, with a possible D match to TRBD1 (5 bases). This CDR3 is built from 18 residues. Germline CDR1 is SGDLS and CDR2 is YYNGEE. V lost 1 base to trimming and J lost 7 bases, with 26 bases between them. The CDR3 bases are TGTGCCAGCAGCGTATGGCAGGGCCCAATCACGAGGACTTTTGAAGCTTTCTTT. As protein: CASSVWQGPITRTFEAFF.

The J gene is TRBJ2-5, the V gene TRBV4-1; TRBD1 aligns across 7 bases. CDR3 length: 14 residues. Germline-derived CDR1 and CDR2 are MGHRA and YSYEKL. The trim removed 4 bases at V and 1 base at J, leaving 3 bases unmatched. The CDR3 loop reads CASSLRDSQETQYF. In DNA, the CDR3 is TGCGCCAGCAGCCTCCGGGACAGCCAAGAGACCCAGTACTTC.

This rearrangement joins TRBV6-2 or TRBV6-3 to TRBJ1-4; 11 bases are shared with TRBD1. Germline V gives CDR1 MNHEY, CDR2 SVGEGT. CDR3 length: 19 amino acids. Trimming cost V 4 bases and J 7 bases; bases outside gene matches: 17. This chain's CDR3 is CASSSGDRGRYSPSEKLFF. CDR3 nucleotides: TGTGCCAGCAGTTCCGGGGACAGGGGGAGATACTCCCCGAGTGAAAAACTGTTTTTT.